These T cell receptor beta chains were read from a single sample in a study of early T cells in non-severe SARS-CoV-2 infection. MiXCR, applied by TCRdb to the 5' RACE reads, yields one record per CDR3 protein. The sample yields about 83,000 distinct CDR3 sequences, more than 9% seen once. Here the sequenced sample was whole blood, taken at baseline. Every receptor here comes from an adult who was a healthcare worker with PCR-confirmed SARS-CoV-2 infection or an uninfected control (not recorded which). The CDR3 runs from the conserved cysteine through the conserved F or W. A D gene is named only where the DNA matches it firmly. Size values are once, few and many counts, or a class for expanded clones, and some rows have none.

CDR3nt,CDR3aa,abundance,v_gene,j_gene,d_gene
TGTGCCAGCAGCGAAGGGGACTATTTGAACATTCAGTACTTC,CASSEGDYLNIQYF,-,TRBV11-2,TRBJ2-4,TRBD2
TGTGCCAGCAGTCGGGGCCCCGCGGATACGCAGTATTTT,CASSRGPADTQYF,-,TRBV12-3/TRBV12-4,TRBJ2-3,-
TGTGCCAGCAGTTCCTACCGTGACAGTACTTACTACGAGCAGTACTTC,CASSSYRDSTYYEQYF,few,TRBV28,TRBJ2-7,-
TGTGCCAGCAGCTTAGATGGCGGTCCCCCCAGGGAGCAGTTCTTC,CASSLDGGPPREQFF,-,TRBV7-2,TRBJ2-1,-
TGTGCCACCAAGGGGGACAGGGGGCGACACACAGATACGCAGTATTTT,CATKGDRGRHTDTQYF,few,TRBV24-1,TRBJ2-3,TRBD1
TGTGCCAGCACCGGGACGGTCGCAGCGGGAGGGTCTGTTACCGGGGAGCTGTTTTTT,CASTGTVAAGGSVTGELFF,many,TRBV6-5,TRBJ2-2,TRBD2
TGCAGTGCGTGGCAGACTAGCACAGATACGCAGTATTTT,CSAWQTSTDTQYF,few,TRBV20-1,TRBJ2-3,-
TGTGCCAGCAGCCAAGATGGCCACGGAACTGGAAACACCATATATTTT,CASSQDGHGTGNTIYF,-,TRBV4-2,TRBJ1-3,-
TGTGCCAGCAGTCACGGACAGGGATTTCCCGAGCAGTACTTC,CASSHGQGFPEQYF,-,TRBV27,TRBJ2-7,TRBD1
TGTGCCAGCAGCGTAGCCCCAGACAGGGACTACGAGCAGTACTTC,CASSVAPDRDYEQYF,many,TRBV9,TRBJ2-7,TRBD1